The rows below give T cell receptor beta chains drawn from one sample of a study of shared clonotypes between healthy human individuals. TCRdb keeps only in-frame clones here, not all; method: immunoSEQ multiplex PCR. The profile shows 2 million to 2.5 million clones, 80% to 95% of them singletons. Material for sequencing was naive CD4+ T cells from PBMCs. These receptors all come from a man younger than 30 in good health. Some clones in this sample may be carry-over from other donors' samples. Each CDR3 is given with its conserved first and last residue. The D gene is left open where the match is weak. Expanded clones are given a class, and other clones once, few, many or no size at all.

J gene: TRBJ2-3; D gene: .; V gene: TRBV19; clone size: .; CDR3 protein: CASSARLDRITDTQYF; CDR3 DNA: TGTGCCAGTAGTGCCCGACTAGACAGAATCACAGATACGCAGTATTTT
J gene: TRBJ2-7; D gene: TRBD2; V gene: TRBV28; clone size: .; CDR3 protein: CASSTSGTSGSF; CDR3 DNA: TGTGCCAGCAGTACCTCCGGGACTAGCGGGAGTTTC
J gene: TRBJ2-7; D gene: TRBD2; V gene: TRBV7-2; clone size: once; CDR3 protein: CASSLGTSGNYEQYF; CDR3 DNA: TGTGCCAGCAGCTTAGGGACTAGCGGAAATTACGAGCAGTACTTC
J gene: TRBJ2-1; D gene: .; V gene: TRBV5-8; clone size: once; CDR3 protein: CASSLGRVLENEQFF; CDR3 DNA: TGTGCCAGCAGCTTGGGTAGAGTTTTGGAAAATGAGCAGTTCTTC
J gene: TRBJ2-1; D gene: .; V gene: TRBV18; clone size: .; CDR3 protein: CASSLWALEQFF; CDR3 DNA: TGTGCCAGCTCACTCTGGGCGCTAGAGCAGTTCTTC
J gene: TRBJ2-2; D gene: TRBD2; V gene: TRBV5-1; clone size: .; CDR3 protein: CASSLEVQAGLTGELFF; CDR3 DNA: TGCGCCAGCAGCTTGGAAGTTCAAGCGGGACTCACCGGGGAGCTGTTTTTT
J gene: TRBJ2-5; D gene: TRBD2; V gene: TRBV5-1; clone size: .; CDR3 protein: CASSSGLAGGPGRTQYF; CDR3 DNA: TGCGCCAGCAGCTCCGGACTAGCGGGAGGGCCGGGGAGAACCCAGTACTTC
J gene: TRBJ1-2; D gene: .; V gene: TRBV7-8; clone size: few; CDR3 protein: CASSLRDGYTF; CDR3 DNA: TGTGCCAGCAGCTTGCGTGATGGCTACACCTTC
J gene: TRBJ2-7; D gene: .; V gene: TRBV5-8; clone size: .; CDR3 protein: CASSLVLFRNYEQYF; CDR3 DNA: TGTGCCAGCAGCTTGGTTCTATTTAGAAACTACGAGCAGTACTTC
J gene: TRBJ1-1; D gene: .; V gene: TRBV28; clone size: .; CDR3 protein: CASSLNPVPAAAFF; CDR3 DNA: TGTGCCAGCAGTTTAAACCCAGTCCCAGCGGCGGCTTTCTTT
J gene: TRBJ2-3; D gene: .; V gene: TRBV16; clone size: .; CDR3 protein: CASSQASADTQYF; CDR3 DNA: TGTGCCAGCAGCCAAGCTAGCGCAGATACGCAGTATTTT
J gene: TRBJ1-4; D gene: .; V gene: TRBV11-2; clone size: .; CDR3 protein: CASSHGQLRSEKLFF; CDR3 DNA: TGTGCCAGCAGCCACGGACAGCTCCGAAGTGAAAAACTGTTTTTT
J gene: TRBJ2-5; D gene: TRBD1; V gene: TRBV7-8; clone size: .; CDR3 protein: CASSLGTGPEAQYF; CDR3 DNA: TGTGCCAGCAGCCTCGGGACAGGACCCGAGGCCCAGTACTTC
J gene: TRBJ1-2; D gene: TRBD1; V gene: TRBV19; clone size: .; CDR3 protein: CASSVDRDNYGYTF; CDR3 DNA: TGTGCCAGTAGTGTGGACAGGGACAACTATGGCTACACCTTC
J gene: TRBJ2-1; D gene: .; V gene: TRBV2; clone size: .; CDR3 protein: CASSRERQIYNEQFF; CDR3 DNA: TGTGCCAGCAGTCGAGAGAGGCAAATCTACAATGAGCAGTTCTTC
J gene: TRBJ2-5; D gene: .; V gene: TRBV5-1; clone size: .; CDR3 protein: CASSPGQLQETQYF; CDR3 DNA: TGCGCCAGCAGCCCCGGACAGTTACAAGAGACCCAGTACTTC
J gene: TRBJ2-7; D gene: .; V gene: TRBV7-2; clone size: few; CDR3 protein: CASSRGAGWSSYEQYF; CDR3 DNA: TGTGCCAGCAGTCGAGGCGCAGGTTGGAGCTCCTACGAGCAGTACTTC
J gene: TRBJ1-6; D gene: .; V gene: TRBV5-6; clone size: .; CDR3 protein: CASSVERSSYNSPLHF; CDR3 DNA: TGTGCCAGCAGCGTTGAAAGGAGCTCCTATAATTCACCCCTCCACTTT
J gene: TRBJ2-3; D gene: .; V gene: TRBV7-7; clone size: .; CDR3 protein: CASSSSSTDTQYF; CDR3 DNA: TGTGCCAGCAGCTCCTCAAGCACAGATACGCAGTATTTT
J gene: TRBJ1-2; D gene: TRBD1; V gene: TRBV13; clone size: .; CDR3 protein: CASSRGQGAYGYTF; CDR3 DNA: TGTGCCAGCAGCCGAGGACAGGGAGCCTATGGCTACACCTTC
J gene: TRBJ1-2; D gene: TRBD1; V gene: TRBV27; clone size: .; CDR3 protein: CASSPGTGGARGYTF; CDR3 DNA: TGTGCCAGCAGTCCAGGGACAGGGGGCGCGAGAGGCTACACCTTC
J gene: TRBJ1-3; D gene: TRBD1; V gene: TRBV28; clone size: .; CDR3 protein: CASKEGGQISGNTIYF; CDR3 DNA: TGTGCCAGCAAGGAAGGGGGCCAGATCTCTGGAAACACCATATATTTT
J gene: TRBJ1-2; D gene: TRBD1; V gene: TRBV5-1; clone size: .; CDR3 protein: CASSLADRGYGYTF; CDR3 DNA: TGCGCCAGCAGCTTGGCGGACAGGGGCTATGGCTACACCTTC
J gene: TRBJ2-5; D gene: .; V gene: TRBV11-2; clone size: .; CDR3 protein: CASSQGPKETQYF; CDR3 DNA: TGTGCCAGCAGCCAAGGCCCGAAAGAGACCCAGTACTTC
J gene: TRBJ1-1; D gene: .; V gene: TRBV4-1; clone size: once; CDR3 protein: CASSQDWNTEAFF; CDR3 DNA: TGCGCCAGCAGCCAAGACTGGAACACTGAAGCTTTCTTT
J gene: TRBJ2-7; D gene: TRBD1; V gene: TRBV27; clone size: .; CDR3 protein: CASSFKGQVLNSYEQYF; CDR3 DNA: TGTGCCAGCAGTTTCAAGGGACAGGTGCTGAACTCCTACGAGCAGTACTTC
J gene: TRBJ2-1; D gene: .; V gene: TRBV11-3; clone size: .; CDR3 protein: CASSLGGSAGHNEQFF; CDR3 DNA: TGTGCCAGCAGCTTAGGCGGGTCGGCAGGGCACAATGAGCAGTTCTTC
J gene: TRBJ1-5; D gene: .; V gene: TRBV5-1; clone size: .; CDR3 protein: CASSLGPGGSNQPQHF; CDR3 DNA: TGCGCCAGCAGCTTGGGACCGGGAGGAAGCAATCAGCCCCAGCATTTT
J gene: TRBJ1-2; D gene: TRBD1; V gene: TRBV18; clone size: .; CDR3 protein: CASSQGANYGYTF; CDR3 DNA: TGTGCCAGCTCCCAGGGGGCGAACTATGGCTACACCTTC
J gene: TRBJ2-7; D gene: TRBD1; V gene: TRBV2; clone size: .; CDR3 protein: CASSWDRASYEQYF; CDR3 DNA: TGTGCCAGCAGCTGGGACAGGGCCTCCTACGAGCAGTACTTC
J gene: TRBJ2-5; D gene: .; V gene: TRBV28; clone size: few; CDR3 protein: CASSKETQYF; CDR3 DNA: TGTGCCAGCAGCAAAGAGACCCAGTACTTC
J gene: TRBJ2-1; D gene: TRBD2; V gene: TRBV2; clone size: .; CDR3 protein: CASSPGRLGGSSYNEQFF; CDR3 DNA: TGTGCCAGCAGTCCGGGCAGACTCGGGGGGAGCTCCTACAATGAGCAGTTCTTC
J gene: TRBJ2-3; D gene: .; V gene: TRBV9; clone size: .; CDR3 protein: CASSTGGLGPSTDTQYF; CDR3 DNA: TGTGCCAGCAGCACGGGTGGGTTGGGACCTAGCACAGATACGCAGTATTTT
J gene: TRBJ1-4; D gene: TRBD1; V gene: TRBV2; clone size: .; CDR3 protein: CASRTGGLNKLFF; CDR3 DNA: TGTGCCAGCAGGACAGGGGGGCTTAACAAACTGTTTTTT
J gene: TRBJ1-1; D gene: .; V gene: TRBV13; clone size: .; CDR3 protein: CASSLKGGGETEAFF; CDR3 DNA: TGTGCCAGCAGCTTAAAGGGAGGAGGGGAAACTGAAGCTTTCTTT
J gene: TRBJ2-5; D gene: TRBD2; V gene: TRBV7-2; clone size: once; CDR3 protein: CASASRRDAGGAQYF; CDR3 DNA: TGTGCCAGCGCCAGCCGCCGGGACGCGGGAGGGGCCCAGTACTTC
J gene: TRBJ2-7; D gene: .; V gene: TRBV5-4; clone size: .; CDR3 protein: CASSLRGNYEQYF; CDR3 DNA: TGTGCCAGCAGCTTGAGAGGGAACTACGAGCAGTACTTC
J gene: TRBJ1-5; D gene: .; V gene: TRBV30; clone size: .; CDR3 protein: CAWSSDSSNQPQHF; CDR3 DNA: TGTGCCTGGAGTAGTGACAGTAGCAATCAGCCCCAGCATTTT
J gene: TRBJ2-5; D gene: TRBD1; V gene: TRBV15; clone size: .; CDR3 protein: CATSRERTGRETQYF; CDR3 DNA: TGTGCCACCAGCAGAGAAAGGACAGGGCGGGAGACCCAGTACTTC
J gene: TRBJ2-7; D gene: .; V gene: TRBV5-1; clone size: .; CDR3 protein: CASSFPNPANF; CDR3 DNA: TGCGCCAGCAGCTTTCCAAACCCAGCGAACTTC
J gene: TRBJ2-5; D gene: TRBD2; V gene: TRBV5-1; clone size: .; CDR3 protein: CASRGLAGGQETQYF; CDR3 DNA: TGCGCCAGCAGGGGACTAGCGGGAGGTCAAGAGACCCAGTACTTC
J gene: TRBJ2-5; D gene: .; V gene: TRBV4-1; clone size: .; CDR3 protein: CASSRGIISQETQYF; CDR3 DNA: TGCGCCAGCAGCCGAGGGATTATCTCCCAAGAGACCCAGTACTTC
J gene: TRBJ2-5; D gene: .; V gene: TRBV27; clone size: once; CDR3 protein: CASSINRQQETQYF; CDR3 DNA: TGTGCCAGCAGTATAAACAGACAACAAGAGACCCAGTACTTC
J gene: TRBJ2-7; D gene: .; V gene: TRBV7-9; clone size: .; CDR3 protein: CASSLAGISYEQYF; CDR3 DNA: TGTGCCAGCAGCTTAGCTGGGATCTCCTACGAGCAGTACTTC
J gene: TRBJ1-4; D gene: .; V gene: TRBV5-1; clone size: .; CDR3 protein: CASSTGTATNEKLFF; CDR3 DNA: TGCGCCAGCAGCACAGGGACGGCAACTAATGAAAAACTGTTTTTT
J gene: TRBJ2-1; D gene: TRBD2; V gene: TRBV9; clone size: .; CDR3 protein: CASSLRLASYNEQFF; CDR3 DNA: TGTGCCAGCAGCCTAAGACTAGCTAGCTACAATGAGCAGTTCTTC
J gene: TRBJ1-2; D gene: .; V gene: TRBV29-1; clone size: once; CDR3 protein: CSVNRDRNLYGYTF; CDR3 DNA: TGCAGCGTCAACCGTGACAGAAACCTCTATGGCTACACCTTC
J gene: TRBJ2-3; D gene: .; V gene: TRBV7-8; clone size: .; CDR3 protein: CASSLVGVVAELTDTQYF; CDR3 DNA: TGTGCCAGCAGCTTAGTAGGTGTGGTAGCGGAACTCACAGATACGCAGTATTTT
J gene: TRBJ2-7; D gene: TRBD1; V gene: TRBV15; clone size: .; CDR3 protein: CATSSLRGEQYF; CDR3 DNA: TGTGCCACCAGCTCCCTCAGGGGGGAGCAGTACTTC